Listed below are T cell receptor beta chains from one sample, sequenced in a study of glioma-infiltrating T cells. TCRdb reprocessed the multiplex PCR reads via MiXCR and lists one record per CDR3 protein. The repertoire consists of some 180,000 distinct CDR3 sequences, with approximately 30% occurring once and the leading ten covering roughly 21%. The sample taken for sequencing was glioma tissue, nonneoplastic brain tissue, or PBMCs (not recorded which). The receptors stem from a human donor with low-grade glioma or glioblastoma, undergoing nonglioma brain surgery, or in good health (not recorded which). The conserved cysteine and the conserved F or W are not part of the CDR3 here. The size of a clone is reported for some rows only, either as once, few or many, or as a class for expanded clones.

TRBJ2-1,many,TRBV5-1,ASRLQGAAYNEQF
TRBJ1-5,many,TRBV28,ASSTGLNQPQH
TRBJ1-1,many,TRBV7-9,ASRETGGTEAF
TRBJ1-1,many,TRBV28,ASSLEKGEAF
TRBJ2-1,NA,TRBV5-1,ASSIWDRAPNEQF
TRBJ1-5,many,TRBV12-3/TRBV12-4,ASSPSVAGQPQH
TRBJ2-7,many,TRBV27,ASSYAADYEQY
TRBJ2-7,many,TRBV6-1,ASRDRTYEQY
TRBJ2-1,many,TRBV6-2/TRBV6-3,ASSYGGGGYTEQF
TRBJ1-6,many,TRBV10-3,AISDRRDNSPLH
TRBJ1-1,many,TRBV10-3,AISGGRQGAEGNTEAF
TRBJ2-7,NA,TRBV29-1,SVSGTSNIYEQY
TRBJ2-7,many,TRBV6-2/TRBV6-3,ASSYLNAVGEQY
TRBJ2-3,many,TRBV7-2,ASSSLAGGPADTQY
TRBJ1-1,few,TRBV19,ASSMRWNTEAF
TRBJ2-7,NA,TRBV18,ASSPSSGRSSYNEQY
TRBJ2-7,NA,TRBV7-3,ASSDGYEQY
TRBJ2-3,many,TRBV3-1,ASRASGTSSGAQY
TRBJ1-3,many,TRBV4-2,ASSQTGTGNTIY
TRBJ2-5,NA,TRBV27,ASSLGSTKTQY
TRBJ2-5,many,TRBV5-4,ASSPQRTLGETQY
TRBJ2-7,NA,TRBV4-1,ASSPRGGRSYEQY